Listed below are T cell receptor beta chains from one sample, sequenced in a study of T-cell reconstitution after alpha-beta-depleted transplantation in children. TCRdb independently ran MiXCR on the PCR reads; one entry per CDR3 protein. The table lists under 450,000 distinct CDR3 sequences, about 17% of them singletons, with 25% to 30% in the top ten. The sequencing used PBMCs, mostly from graft donor cells, collected 360 days after TCRalphabeta/CD19-depleted stem cell transplant. The receptors come from a boy under three years old who had a stem cell transplant for Wiskott-Aldrich syndrome, so the T cells may come from the graft donor. CDR3s include the opening cysteine and the closing phenylalanine or tryptophan. A D gene is named only where the DNA matches it firmly. Clone size appears in some rows only: once, few, many, or a class for an expanded clone.

D | length | J | V | size | DNA | CDR3
- | 12 | TRBJ2-1 | TRBV4-1 | - | TGCGCCAGCAGCCAACACAGTAATGAGCAGTTCTTC | CASSQHSNEQFF
TRBD1 | 15 | TRBJ2-7 | TRBV15 | - | TGTGCCACCAGCAGCCAAGGCCTTGGGACAGGCGAGCAGTACTTC | CATSSQGLGTGEQYF
- | 12 | TRBJ2-3 | TRBV11-2 | many | TGTGCCAGCAGTTCCCTACGGGATACGCAGTATTTT | CASSSLRDTQYF
TRBD1 | 17 | TRBJ2-7 | TRBV6-1 | - | TGTGCCAGCCTCCTCACCCCCCTGACAGGGGGAAACTACGAGCAGTACTTC | CASLLTPLTGGNYEQYF
- | 15 | TRBJ2-2 | TRBV2 | - | TGTGCCAGCAGTGATAGGAGGGCCCAGACCGGGGAGCTGTTTTTT | CASSDRRAQTGELFF
TRBD1 | 15 | TRBJ2-1 | TRBV4-2 | few | TGTGCCAGCAGCCAAGGGTCTGGGACAGGACGTGAGCAGTTCTTC | CASSQGSGTGREQFF
- | 11 | TRBJ2-1 | TRBV3-1 | - | TGTGCCAGCAGCCGGCTCCATGAGCAGTTCTTC | CASSRLHEQFF
TRBD2 | 14 | TRBJ2-7 | TRBV20-1 | - | TGCAGTGCTAGCCAACTAGCGGGAGGAGGTGAGCAGTACTTC | CSASQLAGGGEQYF
TRBD1 | 16 | TRBJ2-1 | TRBV5-1 | - | TGCGCCAGCAGCTTGGCGGACAGGGTCTCCTACAATGAGCAGTTCTTC | CASSLADRVSYNEQFF
- | 16 | TRBJ2-3 | TRBV7-2 | few | TGTGCCAGCAGCTCATACTCTCTCCCTAGGTCCAATACGCAGTATTTT | CASSSYSLPRSNTQYF
TRBD1 | 21 | TRBJ2-1 | TRBV11-2 | - | TGTGCCAGCACCAAATCGTCCCTTAGGACAGGGCAGAACCGGGGGTACAATGAGCAGTTCTTC | CASTKSSLRTGQNRGYNEQFF
TRBD1 | 16 | TRBJ2-6 | TRBV10-3 | - | TGTGCCATCAAGGGGGCGGCAGGATCTGGGGCCAACGTCCTGACTTTC | CAIKGAAGSGANVLTF
- | 16 | TRBJ2-4 | TRBV7-2 | - | TGTGCCAGCAGCTCCCTCATCGGGCTAGCCAAAAACATTCAGTACTTC | CASSSLIGLAKNIQYF
TRBD2 | 15 | TRBJ2-1 | TRBV28 | - | TGTGCCAGCAGCAATGCGGGGGGGAAATACAATGAGCAGTTCTTC | CASSNAGGKYNEQFF
TRBD1 | 14 | TRBJ2-7 | TRBV12-3/TRBV12-4 | - | TGTGCCAGCAGCTACGGGACAGGGGGTCGGGAGCAGTACTTC | CASSYGTGGREQYF
TRBD1 | 17 | TRBJ1-2 | TRBV4-1 | few | TGCGCCAGCAGCCGATTTCCCGGGACAGGGAGCGACTATGGCTACACCTTC | CASSRFPGTGSDYGYTF
- | 16 | TRBJ2-5 | TRBV7-9 | few | TGTGCCAGCAGACCGGAAAACAAACGAGAAAAAGAGACCCAGTACTTC | CASRPENKREKETQYF
TRBD2 | 17 | TRBJ2-2 | TRBV29-1 | few | TGCAGCGTTGAAGTTCCCCATAGCGGGAGATACACCGGGGAGCTGTTTTTT | CSVEVPHSGRYTGELFF
- | 14 | TRBJ2-5 | TRBV7-9 | few | TGTGCCAGCCTTCAAGGTGGTAGAGTGGAGACCCAGTACTTC | CASLQGGRVETQYF
TRBD2 | 17 | TRBJ2-7 | TRBV7-9 | - | TGTGCCAGCAGCTTAGTGTTGGGACTAGCGGGGGCCTACGAGCAGTACTTC | CASSLVLGLAGAYEQYF